Below are 28 T cell receptor beta chains sequenced from a single sample in a study of blood T cell repertoires in COVID-19. The repertoire was sequenced with immunoSEQ multiplex PCR; TCRdb's copy has only in-frame clones and lacks some. The sample carries about 80,000 clones, about 82% recorded once. Source material: peripheral blood. The receptors shown here come from a man aged 45 to 65 with COVID-19, enrolled during active disease.

The chain is built from TRBV9 and TRBJ2-1, with 10 bases identical to TRBD2. Germline CDR1 SGDLS, CDR2 YYNGEE. The V and J ends lost 3 bases and 4 bases, in that order; junction bases with no gene match: 7. CDR3 length equals 16 residues. This CDR3 reads CASSAVPSGSYNEQFF. Here the CDR3 DNA reads TGTGCCAGCAGCGCGGTCCCTAGCGGGAGTTACAATGAGCAGTTCTTC.

By frequency in the sample, this clone is medium-sized. The V gene is TRBV7-3, the J gene TRBJ2-1; 8 bases fit TRBD2. The J segment lost 5 bases and the V segment lost 5 bases, leaving 8 bases of the junction unmatched. CDR1 and CDR2 (germline): SGHTA, FQGTGA. The CDR3 sequence is 15 residues long. The CDR3 sequence is CASSVAGFANNEQFF. In nucleotides, the CDR3 is TGTGCCAGCAGCGTAGCGGGATTTGCTAACAATGAGCAGTTCTTC.

The chain recombines TRBV19 with TRBJ1-2, with TRBD1 matching over 7 bases. The CDR3 contains 17 residues. After removal of 4 bases from V and 4 bases from J, the junction contained 15 bases not matched to a gene. Germline V gene data show CDR1 as LNHDA and CDR2 as SQIVND (reference sequence). The chain's CDR3 is CASSTTPKAGGTYGYTF. Written as DNA, the CDR3 is TGTGCCAGTAGTACCACCCCCAAGGCAGGGGGGACCTATGGCTACACCTTC.

V gene TRBV5-1 combines with J gene TRBJ1-3, with TRBD1 identical over 7 bases. CDR3 size: 18 residues. J lost 0 bases, V lost 2 bases, and 11 bases had no gene match. Germline CDR1 is SGHRS and CDR2 is YFSETQ. In DNA, the CDR3 is TGCGCCAGCAGCTTACCAGGGGGGACGGGAACCTCTGGAAACACCATATATTTT. This gives the protein CASSLPGGTGTSGNTIYF.

The gene calls are TRBV4-1 and TRBJ1-4, with no clear D. The CDR3 contains 16 residues. V was pared by 1 base and J by 1 base, with 10 bases between. The germline gives CDR1 MGHRA, CDR2 YSYEKL. The CDR3 spells CASSQVHTGTNEKLFF. In nucleotides, the CDR3 is TGCGCCAGCAGCCAAGTGCATACGGGAACTAATGAAAAACTGTTTTTT.

This clone appeared once. This chain uses TRBV5-1 with TRBJ2-1, with TRBD2 matching 9 bases. Germline V gene data show CDR1 as SGHRS and CDR2 as YFSETQ. The CDR3 covers 20 residues. The V segment lost 2 bases and the J segment 4 bases; nucleotides outside the gene matches: 19. CDR3 residues: CASSFEPKYPSGIEYNEQFF. CDR3 coding DNA: TGCGCCAGCAGCTTCGAACCTAAATATCCTAGCGGGATAGAATACAATGAGCAGTTCTTC.

On this clone itself: Other DNA sequences in this specimen translate into the identical CDR3. The J gene is TRBJ1-1, the V gene TRBV28; tentative D call: TRBD1 (6 bases). There are 14 residues in the CDR3. The germline gives CDR1 MDHEN, CDR2 SYDVKM. Trimming stripped 2 bases from V and 1 base from J, with 8 bases between. Here the CDR3 DNA reads TGTGCCAGCAGTTTAAGGGGACAGAACACTGAAGCTTTCTTT. This sequence encodes CASSLRGQNTEAFF. The whole variable domain, remainder taken from reference TRBV28 and TRBJ1-1, is DVKVTQSSRYLVKRTGEKVFLECVQDMDHENMFWYRQDPGLGLRLIYFSYDVKMKEKGDIPEGYSVSREKKERFSLILESASTNQTSMYLCASSLRGQNTEAFFGQGTRLTVV.

This sequence joins TRBV6-5 and TRBJ1-6; no firm D call. V was shortened by 1 base and J by 9 bases, with 13 bases between the two germline ends. Per the germline V gene, CDR1 is MNHEY and CDR2 is SVGAGI. The length of the CDR3 is 15 residues. CDR3 sequence reads: CASSYFQEARSPLHF. CDR3 bases: TGTGCCAGCAGTTACTTCCAGGAGGCTCGTTCACCCCTCCACTTT.

The V call is TRBV5-8, the J call TRBJ1-5; the match to TRBD1 covers 10 bases. CDR1 and CDR2 (germline): SGHTS, YDEGEE. This CDR3 comprises 15 residues. The J segment lost 2 bases and the V segment lost 4 bases, leaving 3 bases of the junction unmatched. The CDR3 nucleotides read TGTGCCAGCAGCCCCGGGACAGGGGGCAATCAGCCCCAGCATTTT. Its protein is CASSPGTGGNQPQHF. Full variable domain (missing parts from reference TRBV5-8 and TRBJ1-5): EAGVTQSPTHLIKTRGQQATLRCSPISGHTSVYWYQQALGLGLQFLLWYDEGEERNRGNFPPRFSGRQFPNYSSELNVNALELEDSALYLCASSPGTGGNQPQHFGDGTRLSIL.

The V call is TRBV18, the J call TRBJ2-1; TRBD2 is a possible D gene (5 bases). This CDR3 region has 17 residues. Germline-derived CDR1 and CDR2 are KGHSH and LQKENI. V was clipped by 0 bases and J by 4 bases, with 16 bases between them. CDR3 protein: CASSPPRETGLYNEQFF. For the CDR3, the DNA is TGTGCCAGCTCACCACCGCGCGAAACGGGATTGTACAATGAGCAGTTCTTC.

The genes are TRBV7-6 and TRBJ2-7; TRBD1 matches at 9 bases. The germline V gene has CDR1 SGHVS and CDR2 FNYEAQ. The CDR3 covers 15 residues. After removal of 2 bases from V and 2 bases from J, the junction contained 4 bases not matched to a gene. CDR3 DNA: TGTGCCAGCAGCTTAAGACAGGGGGGTCCCTACGAGCAGTACTTC. It specifies CASSLRQGGPYEQYF.

V and J are TRBV5-1 and TRBJ2-1; 12 bases are a match to TRBD2. This CDR3 spans 16 amino acids. V dropped 3 bases and J dropped 4; count of bases not matched to a gene: 5. Looked up from germline, CDR1 is SGHRS and CDR2 is YFSETQ. CDR3 in DNA: TGCGCCAGCAGCTCTTCCGGGACTAGCGGGTACAATGAGCAGTTCTTC. Its translation is CASSSSGTSGYNEQFF.

This chain links TRBV6-5 with TRBJ2-7, with D uncertain. The V gene lost 5 bases and the J gene lost 2 bases, with 10 bases spanning the gap. Germline V lookup: CDR1 MNHEY, CDR2 SVGAGI. This CDR3 has 13 residues. The CDR3 DNA sequence: TGTGCCAGCAGTCTTGGCAGAACCTACGAGCAGTACTTC. Its translation: CASSLGRTYEQYF.

V and J are TRBV24-1 and TRBJ2-7; 10 bases map to TRBD1. Germline values: CDR1 KGHDR, CDR2 SFDVKD. The CDR3 is made up of 15 amino acids. The V and J ends lost 8 bases and 6 bases, in that order; junction bases with no gene match: 12. CDR3 DNA sequence: TGTGCCACCATCGGACCGGGACAGGGGTGGTGCGAGCAGTACTTC. Encoded protein: CATIGPGQGWCEQYF.

J is TRBJ1-5 and V is TRBV6-2 or TRBV6-3; no definite D call. The germline gives CDR1 MNHEY, CDR2 SVGEGT. V lost 1 base to trimming and J lost 3 bases, with 7 bases between them. This CDR3 is built from 14 residues. The CDR3 DNA follows: TGTGCCAGCAGTTACTTCTCTTACAATCAGCCCCAGCATTTT. Its protein is CASSYFSYNQPQHF.

V usage is TRBV21-1 and J usage is TRBJ2-1; no check of the table's D call, TRBD2, against the DNA was made. TRBV21-1 is listed as a pseudogene. This CDR3 is 12 amino acids long. In nucleotides, the CDR3 is TGTGCCTTCCGAGGGACTTACAATGAGCAGTTCTTC. Translated: CAFRGTYNEQFF.

The chain has TRBV10-2 and TRBJ1-5; 8 bases line up with TRBD1. From germline, CDR1 is WSHSY and CDR2 SAAADI. The V gene end was trimmed by 6 bases and the J gene end by 2 bases; junction bases not matched to a gene: 3. This CDR3 spans 14 amino acids. CDR3 nucleotides: TGCGCCAGCAGGCAGACAGGGGGCAATCAGCCCCAGCATTTT. This codes for CASRQTGGNQPQHF.

The V call is TRBV28, the J call TRBJ2-1, with TRBD2 matching over 12 bases. The CDR3 length is 15 residues. The germline V gene encodes CDR1 MDHEN and CDR2 SYDVKM. Trimming took 8 bases from V and 2 from J; bases not matched to a gene: 4. CDR3 loop: CASGRTSGTYNEQFF. The CDR3 DNA is TGTGCCAGCGGGAGGACTAGCGGGACCTACAATGAGCAGTTCTTC.

The chain carries TRBV28 and TRBJ1-2, with 8 bases lining up with TRBD1. The CDR3 loop spans 14 amino acids. The germline V gene has CDR1 MDHEN and CDR2 SYDVKM. The ends lost 5 bases at V and 7 bases at J; junction bases unmatched: 9. CDR3 nucleotides: TGTGCCAGCAGTAATCCCGACAGGGGAGGTGGCTACACCTTC. It codes for CASSNPDRGGGYTF.

This clone has a single count. V and J are TRBV5-4 and TRBJ2-7, with D possibly matching TRBD1 (5 bases). The CDR3 consists of 15 residues. Germline values: CDR1 SGHNT, CDR2 YYREEE (reference sequence). V lost 0 bases and J 5 bases, leaving 15 bases between the germline ends. The CDR3, as DNA: TGTGCCAGCAGCTTGGCTCAGGGCCCCTACGACGAGCAGTACTTC. Translation: CASSLAQGPYDEQYF.

The CDR3 DNA reads TGTGCCAGCAGTGAAGCTAGGACTAATAACTATGGCTACACCTTC. Translated, it gives CASSEARTNNYGYTF. The chain joins TRBV2 to TRBJ1-2; D not certain. This CDR3 has 15 residues. V gave up 0 bases and J gave up 1 base, with 9 bases separating them. Germline V lookup: CDR1 SNHLY, CDR2 FYNNEI.

The gene calls are TRBV28 and TRBJ1-2, with a tentative D call TRBD1 (6 bases). Germline V gene lookup returns CDR1 MDHEN and CDR2 SYDVKM. The V gene lost 2 bases and the J gene lost 1 base, with 8 bases spanning the gap. The CDR3 is 14 amino acids. CDR3 amino acids: CASSLGTLNYGYTF. CDR3 nucleotides: TGTGCCAGCAGTTTAGGGACACTTAACTATGGCTACACCTTC.

The chain has TRBV5-6 and TRBJ1-5; the D is unclear. In germline, CDR1 is SGHDT, CDR2 YYEEEE. CDR3 length: 14 residues. Trimming removed 4 bases at V and 9 bases at J, with 17 bases between. The CDR3 here is CASSPRQAAGPQHF. The CDR3 DNA reads TGTGCCAGCAGCCCCCGGCAGGCCGCCGGGCCCCAGCATTTT.

The chain couples TRBV5-6 to TRBJ2-3; D gene unclear. The germline CDR1 and CDR2 sequences are SGHDT and YYEEEE. V was cut by 2 bases and J by 2 bases, with 9 bases left in between. The CDR3 is made up of 14 amino acids. CDR3 nucleotides: TGTGCCAGCAGCTTAGTAGAAAACACAGATACGCAGTATTTT. This encodes CASSLVENTDTQYF. Drawing the rest from reference TRBV5-6 and TRBJ2-3, the complete variable domain is DAGVTQSPTHLIKTRGQQVTLRCSPKSGHDTVSWYQQALGQGPQFIFQYYEEEERQRGNFPDRFSGHQFPNYSSELNVNALLLGDSALYLCASSLVENTDTQYFGPGTRLTVL.

The rearrangement joins TRBV7-2 to TRBJ1-4, with D tentatively TRBD1 (5 bases). V dropped 5 bases and J dropped 2 bases, with 9 bases sitting between them. Germline V CDR1 and CDR2: SGHTA, FQGNSA. CDR3 length: 14 residues. This CDR3 reads CASSPGATNEKLFF. CDR3 coding DNA: TGTGCCAGCAGCCCTGGGGCTACTAATGAAAAACTGTTTTTT. Full variable domain (outside the CDR3, taken from reference TRBV7-2 and TRBJ1-4): GAGVSQSPSNKVTEKGKDVELRCDPISGHTALYWYRQSLGQGLEFLIYFQGNSAPDKSGLPSDRFSAERTGGSVSTLTIQRTQQEDSAVYLCASSPGATNEKLFFGSGTQLSVL.

The V gene is TRBV21-1, the J gene TRBJ2-2; the table's D gene call, TRBD1, was not cross checked with the DNA. TRBV21-1 is shown as a pseudogene. The CDR3 length is 16 residues. The CDR3 DNA reads TGTGCCAGCAACGGACAGGGCTTCATGAACACCGGGGAGCTGTTTTTT. Translation gives CASNGQGFMNTGELFF.

The J gene is TRBJ2-7, the V gene TRBV6-5, with a possible D match to TRBD1 (5 bases). The V and J ends lost 6 bases and 1 base respectively, with 13 bases between them. This CDR3 is 14 amino acids long. The germline V gene encodes CDR1 MNHEY and CDR2 SVGAGI. The CDR3 region has the DNA TGTGCCAGCAGCGTTGCGACAGAATCCTACGAGCAGTACTTC. Its translation: CASSVATESYEQYF.

The rearrangement joins TRBV7-3 to TRBJ2-7; the match to TRBD2 covers 7 bases. This CDR3 has 14 residues. The ends lost 5 bases at V and 9 bases at J; junction bases unmatched: 13. CDR1 and CDR2 from the germline V gene are SGHTA and FQGTGA. DNA of the CDR3: TGTGCCAGCAGCCCCGGGGGGTCTCTTGGTGTGCAGTACTTC. Residues: CASSPGGSLGVQYF.